Sequencing of this T cell receptor (beta chain) was carried out in a study of T-cell reconstitution after alpha-beta-depleted transplantation in children. Findings and caveats of the study: Newly generated T cells supplied most T-cell counts and diversity one year post-transplant.

This sample's TCRbeta library carried unique molecular identifier barcodes. A single record per CDR3 protein comes from TCRdb applying MiXCR to the PCR reads. The sample includes about a million distinct CDR3 sequences, less than 30% of them seen just once. A note on this clonotype: Antigen unknown.

The germline V gene has CDR1 SGHRS and CDR2 YFSETQ. Trimming took 0 bases from V and 12 from J, leaving 21 bases between them. The CDR3 spans 15 residues. The rearrangement uses TRBV5-1 and TRBJ1-2; D call uncertain. The source is a boy less than two years old who had a stem cell transplant for SCID, so the T cells may come from the graft donor. Sequencing was performed on PBMCs, mostly from graft donor cells, taken 360 days after TCRalphabeta/CD19-depleted stem cell transplant. CDR3 DNA sequence: TGCGCCAGCAGCTTGGTCGGCGGGTTTCGCGGTTTGGACACCTTC. Its translation is CASSLVGGFRGLDTF.